Below, 5 T cell receptor beta chains from the same sample are listed, as sequenced in a study of T cell changes during pregnancy in multiple sclerosis. Method: immunoSEQ multiplex PCR; TCRdb's copy keeps in-frame clones and lacks some. Of about 79,000 clones in the sample, roughly 93% were seen once. The material sequenced was peripheral blood, taken in the second trimester of pregnancy. The receptors derive from a female donor in good health, enrolled as a control in a pregnancy study.

The chain uses TRBV5-6 and TRBJ1-5; D perhaps matches TRBD1 (6 bases). V was cut by 6 bases and J by 1 base, with 17 bases left in between. Germline values: CDR1 SGHDT, CDR2 YYEEEE. CDR3 length: 16 amino acids. CDR3: CASTAGGGVSNQPQHF. CDR3 DNA: TGTGCCAGCACCGCCGGCGGGGGCGTCAGCAATCAGCCCCAGCATTTT.

The DNA of the CDR3 is TGTGCCAGCAGGCTAGAGACAGGGGATTCACCCCTCCACTTT. It encodes CASRLETGDSPLHF. This rearrangement joins TRBV6-4 to TRBJ1-6; 8 nucleotides line up with TRBD1. The germline V gene encodes CDR1 MRHNA and CDR2 SNTAGT. Trimming removed 6 bases from V and 8 bases from J; junction bases left unmatched: 6. This CDR3 region has 14 residues.

CDR3 sequence reads: CASSIDTGGSIETQYF. In nucleotides, the CDR3 is TGTGCCAGTAGTATAGATACAGGGGGCTCTATCGAGACCCAGTACTTC. The chain is built from TRBV19 and TRBJ2-5; 9 bases are a match to TRBD1. This CDR3 has 16 residues. Germline V gene lookup returns CDR1 LNHDA and CDR2 SQIVND (reference sequence). V shed 0 bases and J 5 bases; nucleotides not matched to a gene: 7. Supplemented by reference TRBV19 and TRBJ2-5, the full variable domain reads DGGITQSPKYLFRKEGQNVTLSCEQNLNHDAMYWYRQDPGQGLRLIYYSQIVNDFQKGDIAEGYSVSREKKESFPLTVTSAQKNPTAFYLCASSIDTGGSIETQYFGPGTRLLVL.

The V gene is TRBV4-2, the J gene TRBJ1-1; 8 nucleotides agree with TRBD1. From germline, CDR1 is LGHNA and CDR2 YNFKEQ. V gave up 1 base and J gave up 6 bases; unmatched junction bases: 16. The CDR3 spans 18 residues. The CDR3, as DNA: TGTGCCAGCAGCCAAGCTTACCGTTCACCGGACAGGGACGCTGAAGCTTTCTTT. Translating gives CASSQAYRSPDRDAEAFF.

The V gene is TRBV5-1, the J gene TRBJ1-6; no firm D call. The CDR3 runs 15 residues. Deletions cut 5 bases from V and 7 bases from J, with 16 bases between. Germline CDR1 SGHRS, CDR2 YFSETQ. In DNA, the CDR3 is TGCGCCAGCAGTTATACGGGAGTAGGGAATTCACCCCTCCACTTT. This gives the protein CASSYTGVGNSPLHF.